These T cell receptor beta chains were read from a single sample in a study of CD8 T cells in Susac syndrome. TCRdb reprocessed the immunoSEQ multiplex PCR reads via MiXCR and lists one record per CDR3 protein. Of 330,000 or so distinct CDR3 sequences listed, 75% to 85% are singletons. Specimen: CD8+ T cells from PBMCs. The receptor source for this set is a human donor with multiple sclerosis. CDR3s include the opening cysteine and the closing phenylalanine or tryptophan. D genes are given only for firm matches. For some rows the clone size is stated as once, few or many, or as a class when expanded; others skip it.

j_call clone_size d_call v_call cdr3_nt cdr3_aa
TRBJ2-3 . TRBD1 TRBV7-9 TGTGCCAGCACCCCAGGACAGGGCCCAGATACGCAGTATTTT CASTPGQGPDTQYF
TRBJ2-3 . . TRBV6-2/TRBV6-3 TGTGCCAGCAGCGGGGAGTCGGACACAGATACGCAGTATTTT CASSGESDTDTQYF
TRBJ2-1 . . TRBV28 TGTGCCAGCAGTTTCGACGACCTGCAGTTCTTC CASSFDDLQFF
TRBJ2-1 . TRBD2 TRBV27 TGTGCCAGCAGTTCAAGCGGACTAGCGGGACTTTTCTTC CASSSSGLAGLFF
TRBJ1-5 . . TRBV28 TGTGCCAGCAGTTTAGGATTAAGCAATCAGCCCCAGCATTTT CASSLGLSNQPQHF
TRBJ1-2 . . TRBV19 TGTGCCAGTATATGGAGGGGCAGCGGCGCAAGCTACACCTTC CASIWRGSGASYTF
TRBJ2-3 . TRBD2 TRBV5-4 TGTGCCAGCAGCTCAATCGGGAGGGGGAAAGATGATACGCAGTATTTT CASSSIGRGKDDTQYF
TRBJ1-1 . . TRBV27 TGTGCCACCGCGGTGGGGGGTAAGAACACTGAAGCTTTCTTT CATAVGGKNTEAFF
TRBJ2-7 . . TRBV20-1 TGCAGTGCTAGATGGGGGGGACAGGCTAGACCCTACGAGCAGTACTTC CSARWGGQARPYEQYF
TRBJ2-7 . . TRBV27 TGTGCCAGCAGTTTAGGCATGTTTGACGAGCAGTACTTC CASSLGMFDEQYF
TRBJ2-7 few . TRBV10-3 TGTGCCATCAGTGAAGAACATAAGGACGAGCAGTACTTC CAISEEHKDEQYF
TRBJ1-2 . . TRBV28 TGTGCCAGCAGCACTTTTCGACTGTCTTATGGCTACACCTTC CASSTFRLSYGYTF
TRBJ2-3 . . TRBV4-3 TGCGCCAGCAGCCAAAAATCCCACACAGATACGCAGTATTTT CASSQKSHTDTQYF